These 19 T cell receptor beta chains originate from one sample sequenced in a study of blood T cell repertoires in COVID-19. Only in-frame clones appear in the TCRdb table, and some are missing; sequencing was by immunoSEQ multiplex PCR. The table shows approximately 240,000 clones, with roughly 80% occurring only once. Material for sequencing was PBMCs or T cells enriched from blood (not recorded which). The receptor source for this set is a woman aged 35 to 49 with acute COVID-19.

J is TRBJ1-4 and V is TRBV2; no firm D call. Germline CDR1 is SNHLY and CDR2 is FYNNEI. V was clipped by 5 bases and J by 8 bases, with 12 bases between them. CDR3 length equals 13 residues. This CDR3 is CASSLDSGEKLFF. DNA of the CDR3: TGTGCCAGCAGTCTCGACTCCGGCGAAAAACTGTTTTTT.

Only a few counts were recorded for this clone. The chain recombines TRBV15 with TRBJ2-5; maybe TRBD2 (5 bases). Germline V lookup: CDR1 LNHNV, CDR2 YYDKDF (reference sequence). V gave up 7 bases and J gave up 3 bases, with 18 bases separating them. CDR3 length: 15 residues. The CDR3 protein is CATKRGSSVEETQYF. CDR3 nucleotide sequence: TGTGCCACCAAAAGAGGGTCTAGTGTCGAAGAGACCCAGTACTTC.

This sequence joins TRBV6-2 or TRBV6-3 and TRBJ1-5; D unresolved. CDR1 and CDR2 from the germline V gene are MNHEY and SVGEGT. This CDR3 is 17 amino acids long. V lost 0 bases and J lost 3, with 15 bases in between. In DNA, the CDR3 is TGTGCCAGCAGTTACTCGAGATCCGCGTATGTCAATCAGCCCCAGCATTTT. It translates to CASSYSRSAYVNQPQHF.

The chain combines TRBV9 with TRBJ2-5, with 15 bases identical to TRBD2. The J segment lost 1 base and the V segment lost 4 bases, leaving 5 bases of the junction unmatched. The germline V gene encodes CDR1 SGDLS and CDR2 YYNGEE. This CDR3 is 17 amino acids long. CDR3 region: CASSPGGLAGGQETQYF. CDR3 nucleotide sequence: TGTGCCAGCAGCCCCGGGGGACTAGCGGGGGGCCAAGAGACCCAGTACTTC.

The chain couples TRBV29-1 to TRBJ2-7, with D unresolved. The CDR3 totals 11 residues. Germline V gene data show CDR1 as SQVTM and CDR2 as ANQGSEA. Trimming shortened V by 0 bases and J by 10 bases, and 10 bases separated the two germline ends. The CDR3 sequence: CSVEDLSVQYF. Here the CDR3 DNA reads TGCAGCGTTGAAGATCTGTCGGTCCAGTACTTC.

The chain joins TRBV2 to TRBJ2-2; TRBD2 matches at 13 bases. The V and J ends lost 6 bases and 6 bases, in that order; junction bases with no gene match: 10. The V gene's germline CDR1 is SNHLY and CDR2 FYNNEI. The CDR3 contains 17 residues. CDR3 DNA sequence: TGTGCCAGCAGCCTGACTAGCGGGGGGTCAGTGGCCGGGGAGCTGTTTTTT. Amino acid sequence: CASSLTSGGSVAGELFF.

This sequence joins TRBV27 and TRBJ1-5; tentative D call: TRBD1 (6 bases). CDR3 length: 16 residues. Per the germline V gene, CDR1 is MNHEY and CDR2 is SMNVEV (reference sequence). V was trimmed by 3 bases and J by 1 base, leaving 13 bases between them. The CDR3 nucleotides are TGTGCCAGCAGTTTTACAGGGTTGCAAAGCAATCAGCCCCAGCATTTT. Protein: CASSFTGLQSNQPQHF.

The chain employs TRBV10-2 and TRBJ1-2; possible D gene TRBD1, 6 bases. This CDR3 is built from 14 residues. The germline V gene has CDR1 WSHSY and CDR2 SAAADI. V lost 7 bases to trimming and J lost 6 bases, with 18 bases between them. CDR3 sequence reads: CASNRRGEMNGYTF. The CDR3 DNA follows: TGCGCCAGCAATCGCAGGGGCGAGATGAATGGCTACACCTTC.

The CDR3 region has the DNA TGTGCCTGGAATTCGAACCCGGACAGAATCAATGAAGCTTTCTTT. Translated, it gives CAWNSNPDRINEAFF. This chain joins TRBV30 and TRBJ1-1; the D gene is possibly TRBD1 (6 bases). CDR3 size: 15 residues. CDR1 is GTSNPN, CDR2 SVGIG, per germline (reference sequence). The V gene lost 4 bases and the J gene lost 7 bases, with 22 bases spanning the gap. The full variable domain, rest sourced from reference TRBV30 and TRBJ1-1, is SQTIHQWPATLVQPVGSPLSLECTVEGTSNPNLYWYRQAAGRGLQLLFYSVGIGQISSEVPQNLSASRPQDRQFILSSKKLLLSDSGFYLCAWNSNPDRINEAFFGQGTRLTVV.

The chain employs TRBV29-1 and TRBJ1-5; 7 bases map to TRBD1. V trimming: 4 bases; J trimming: 5 bases; junction bases outside the gene matches: 8. The germline CDR1 and CDR2 sequences are SQVTM and ANQGSEA. This CDR3 comprises 14 residues. The CDR3 here is CSVAATGSDQPQHF. CDR3 in DNA: TGCAGCGTTGCCGCGACAGGGTCAGATCAGCCCCAGCATTTT.

V is TRBV7-9 and J is TRBJ2-5; 7 bases fit TRBD2. The CDR3 totals 13 residues. Trimming removed 8 bases from V and 4 bases from J; junction bases left unmatched: 7. Per germline, CDR1 SEHNR and CDR2 FQNEAQ (reference sequence). CDR3 amino acids: CASVPSGGETQYF. The CDR3 nucleotides read TGTGCCAGCGTACCTAGCGGAGGAGAGACCCAGTACTTC.

The chain employs TRBV18 and TRBJ2-7; 7 bases fit TRBD1. The germline gives CDR1 KGHSH, CDR2 LQKENI. Germline trimming cut 5 bases from V and 0 bases from J; bases unmatched to any gene: 1. The CDR3 consists of 13 residues. CDR3 bases: TGTGCCAGCTCATCAGGGGGCTCCTACGAGCAGTACTTC. Translated: CASSSGGSYEQYF. Together with reference TRBV18 and TRBJ2-7, the CDR3 gives the full variable domain: NAGVMQNPRHLVRRRGQEARLRCSPMKGHSHVYWYRQLPEEGLKFMVYLQKENIIDESGMPKERFSAEFPKEGPSILRIQQVVRGDSAAYFCASSSGGSYEQYFGPGTRLTVT.

The gene calls are TRBV2 and TRBJ2-6; 7 bases match TRBD1. V shed 7 bases and J 2 bases; nucleotides not matched to a gene: 5. CDR3 length: 15 amino acids. Germline CDR1 and CDR2: SNHLY and FYNNEI. CDR3 sequence reads: CASNKGGTGANVLTF. CDR3 in DNA: TGTGCCAGCAATAAAGGGGGCACTGGGGCCAACGTCCTGACTTTC.

This sequence joins TRBV7-2 and TRBJ2-3, with 9 bases fitting TRBD1. The J segment lost 1 base and the V segment lost 5 bases, leaving 4 bases of the junction unmatched. The CDR3 is 15 residues long. The V gene's germline CDR1 is SGHTA and CDR2 FQGNSA. CDR3 amino acids: CASSPDRGGTDTQYF. CDR3 in DNA: TGTGCCAGCAGCCCAGACAGGGGGGGCACAGATACGCAGTATTTT.

Only one count was recorded for this clone. V usage is TRBV18 and J usage is TRBJ2-1, with D possibly TRBD1 on 5 matching bases. V lost 0 bases and J lost 4, with 7 bases in between. This CDR3 is 14 amino acids long. Germline V gives CDR1 KGHSH, CDR2 LQKENI. The DNA of the CDR3 is TGTGCCAGCTCACCACCGGGGCCGTACAATGAGCAGTTCTTC. Amino acid sequence: CASSPPGPYNEQFF.

This clone has only a few counts. V gene TRBV24-1 combines with J gene TRBJ1-5; TRBD1 might be the D (5 bases). Trimming shortened V by 2 bases and J by 0 bases, and 13 bases separated the two germline ends. The CDR3 is 17 residues long. Germline V gene lookup returns CDR1 KGHDR and CDR2 SFDVKD. The CDR3 is CATSDSGSGPSNQPQHF. The CDR3, as DNA: TGTGCCACCAGTGATTCGGGCTCAGGGCCTAGCAATCAGCCCCAGCATTTT.

This clone has just one count. V and J are TRBV7-9 and TRBJ1-1, with D perhaps matching TRBD1 (5 bases). Trimming pared 0 bases from V and 4 bases from J, leaving 15 bases between. Germline CDR1 is SEHNR and CDR2 is FQNEAQ (reference sequence). The length of the CDR3 is 16 residues. The CDR3 spells CASSLALGPRGTEAFF. The CDR3 DNA follows: TGTGCCAGCAGCTTAGCGTTGGGGCCCAGAGGCACTGAAGCTTTCTTT. The full variable domain, in which reference TRBV7-9 and TRBJ1-1 provide the parts outside the CDR3, is DTGVSQNPRHKITKRGQNVTFRCDPISEHNRLYWYRQTLGQGPEFLTYFQNEAQLEKSRLLSDRFSAERPKGSFSTLEIQRTEQGDSAMYLCASSLALGPRGTEAFFGQGTRLTVV.

V usage is TRBV10-2 and J usage is TRBJ1-5; tentative D call: TRBD1 (5 bases). This CDR3 is built from 12 residues. V shed 8 bases and J shed 3 bases, with 8 bases lying between them. Per germline, CDR1 WSHSY and CDR2 SAAADI. For the CDR3, the DNA is TGCGCCAGCTCGACAGACAATCAGCCCCAGCATTTT. Its protein is CASSTDNQPQHF.

V usage is TRBV27 and J usage is TRBJ1-1, with 10 bases matching TRBD1. With 4 bases clipped from V and 7 bases from J, the junction kept 3 bases outside the gene matches. Germline V gene data show CDR1 as MNHEY and CDR2 as SMNVEV (reference sequence). This CDR3 is built from 13 residues. For the CDR3, the DNA is TGTGCCAGCAGTTGGAGGACAGGGGGTGAAGCTTTCTTT. Translated: CASSWRTGGEAFF.